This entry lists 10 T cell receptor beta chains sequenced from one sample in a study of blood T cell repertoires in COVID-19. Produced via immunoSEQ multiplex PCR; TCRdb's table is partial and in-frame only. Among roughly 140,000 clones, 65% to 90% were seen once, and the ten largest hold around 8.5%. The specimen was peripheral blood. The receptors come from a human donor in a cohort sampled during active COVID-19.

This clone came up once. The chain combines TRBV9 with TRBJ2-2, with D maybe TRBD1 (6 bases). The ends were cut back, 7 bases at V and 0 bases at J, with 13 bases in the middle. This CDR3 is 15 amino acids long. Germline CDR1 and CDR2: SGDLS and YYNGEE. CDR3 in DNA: TGTGCCAGCCCCGACAGGCTCGCGAACACCGGGGAGCTGTTTTTT. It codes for CASPDRLANTGELFF.

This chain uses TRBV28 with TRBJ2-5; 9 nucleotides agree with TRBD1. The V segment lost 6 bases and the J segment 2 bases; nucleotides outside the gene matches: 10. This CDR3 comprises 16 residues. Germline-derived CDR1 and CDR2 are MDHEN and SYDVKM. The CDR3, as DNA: TGTGCCAGCAGAGGACAGGGGAGGACGAGACAAGAGACCCAGTACTTC. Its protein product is CASRGQGRTRQETQYF.

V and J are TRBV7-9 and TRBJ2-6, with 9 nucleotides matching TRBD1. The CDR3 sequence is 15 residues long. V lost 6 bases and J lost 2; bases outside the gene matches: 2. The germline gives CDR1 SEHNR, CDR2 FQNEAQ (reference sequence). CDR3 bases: TGTGCCAGCAGGAGACAGGGGGCTGGGGCCAACGTCCTGACTTTC. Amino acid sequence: CASRRQGAGANVLTF.

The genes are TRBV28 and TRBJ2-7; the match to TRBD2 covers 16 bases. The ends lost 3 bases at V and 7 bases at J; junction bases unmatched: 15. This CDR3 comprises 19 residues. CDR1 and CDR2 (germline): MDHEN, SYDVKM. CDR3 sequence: CASSLRTPGLAGGPGEQYF. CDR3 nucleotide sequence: TGTGCCAGCAGTTTGAGAACGCCGGGACTAGCGGGAGGGCCGGGGGAGCAGTACTTC. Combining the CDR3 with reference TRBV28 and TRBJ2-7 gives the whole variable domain DVKVTQSSRYLVKRTGEKVFLECVQDMDHENMFWYRQDPGLGLRLIYFSYDVKMKEKGDIPEGYSVSREKKERFSLILESASTNQTSMYLCASSLRTPGLAGGPGEQYFGPGTRLTVT.

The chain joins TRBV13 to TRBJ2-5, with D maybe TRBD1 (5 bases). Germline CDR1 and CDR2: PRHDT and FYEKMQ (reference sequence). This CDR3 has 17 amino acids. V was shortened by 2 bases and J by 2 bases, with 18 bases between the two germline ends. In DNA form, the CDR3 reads TGTGCCAGCAGCTTACGGGTTGTTTGGGGCTTTCAAGAGACCCAGTACTTC. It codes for CASSLRVVWGFQETQYF.

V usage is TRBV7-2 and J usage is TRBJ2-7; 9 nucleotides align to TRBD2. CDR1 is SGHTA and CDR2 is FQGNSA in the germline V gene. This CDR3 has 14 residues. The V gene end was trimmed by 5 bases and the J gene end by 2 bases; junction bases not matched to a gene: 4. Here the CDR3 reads CASSRTSDTYEQYF. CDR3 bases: TGTGCCAGCAGCCGGACTAGCGACACCTACGAGCAGTACTTC.

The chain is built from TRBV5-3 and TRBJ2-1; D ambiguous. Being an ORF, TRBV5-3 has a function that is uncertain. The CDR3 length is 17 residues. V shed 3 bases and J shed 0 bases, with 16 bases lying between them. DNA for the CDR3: TGTGCCAGAAGCTCCCTCCGGAGTCCCTTCTCCTACAATGAGCAGTTCTTC. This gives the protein CARSSLRSPFSYNEQFF.

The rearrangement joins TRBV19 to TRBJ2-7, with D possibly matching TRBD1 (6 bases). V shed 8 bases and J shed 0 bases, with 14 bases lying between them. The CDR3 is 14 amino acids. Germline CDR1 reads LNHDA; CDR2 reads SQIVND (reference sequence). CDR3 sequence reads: CASSQGPFSYEQYF. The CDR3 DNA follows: TGTGCCAGTTCACAGGGTCCTTTCTCCTACGAGCAGTACTTC. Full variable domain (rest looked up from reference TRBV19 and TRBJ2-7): DGGITQSPKYLFRKEGQNVTLSCEQNLNHDAMYWYRQDPGQGLRLIYYSQIVNDFQKGDIAEGYSVSREKKESFPLTVTSAQKNPTAFYLCASSQGPFSYEQYFGPGTRLTVT.

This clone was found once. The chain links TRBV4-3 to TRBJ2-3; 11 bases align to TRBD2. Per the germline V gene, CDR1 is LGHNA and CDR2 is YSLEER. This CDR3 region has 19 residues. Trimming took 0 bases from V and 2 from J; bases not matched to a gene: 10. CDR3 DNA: TGCGCCAGCAGCCAAGACGGGTTAGCGGGAGGGCCTGCCACAGATACGCAGTATTTT. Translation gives CASSQDGLAGGPATDTQYF.

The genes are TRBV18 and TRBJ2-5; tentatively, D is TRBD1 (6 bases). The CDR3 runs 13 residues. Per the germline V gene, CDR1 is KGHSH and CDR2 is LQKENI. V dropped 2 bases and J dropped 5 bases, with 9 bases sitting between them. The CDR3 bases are TGTGCCAGCTCACCAAGGGGGACGGAGACCCAGTACTTC. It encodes CASSPRGTETQYF. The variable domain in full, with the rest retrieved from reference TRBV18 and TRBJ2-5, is NAGVMQNPRHLVRRRGQEARLRCSPMKGHSHVYWYRQLPEEGLKFMVYLQKENIIDESGMPKERFSAEFPKEGPSILRIQQVVRGDSAAYFCASSPRGTETQYFGPGTRLLVL.